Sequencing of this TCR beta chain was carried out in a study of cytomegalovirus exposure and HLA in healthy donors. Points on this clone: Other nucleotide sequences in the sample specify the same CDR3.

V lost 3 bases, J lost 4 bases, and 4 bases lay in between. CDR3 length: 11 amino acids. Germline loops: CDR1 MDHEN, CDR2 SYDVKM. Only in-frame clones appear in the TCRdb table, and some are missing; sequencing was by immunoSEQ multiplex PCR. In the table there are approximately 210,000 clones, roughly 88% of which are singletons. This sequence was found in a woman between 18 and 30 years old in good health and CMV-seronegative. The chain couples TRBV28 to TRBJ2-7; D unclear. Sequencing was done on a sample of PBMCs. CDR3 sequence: CASSLRYEQYF. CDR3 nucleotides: TGTGCCAGCAGTTTGCGGTACGAGCAGTACTTC.